This is a list of T cell receptor beta chains from one sample in a study of shared clonotypes between healthy human individuals. This table comes from immunoSEQ multiplex PCR, and its TCRdb copy is limited to in-frame clones, with some not included. The sample has fewer than 600,000 clones; roughly 83% are singletons. Sequencing was performed on PBMCs. All receptors come from a woman aged 40-49 years in good health. Some clones in this sample may be carry-over from other donors' samples. CDR3s include the opening cysteine and the closing phenylalanine or tryptophan. The D gene is left open where the match is weak. The size field is filled for only some rows; it gives once, few, many or a size class.

TRBD1	TRBV11-2	many	TRBJ2-3	TGTGCCAGCAGCTTAGACTCAGGGGGTGGGGATACGCAGTATTTT	CASSLDSGGGDTQYF
NA	TRBV5-5	NA	TRBJ1-5	TGTGCCAGCAGCTTGGTGGCGGAACAGCCCCAGCATTTT	CASSLVAEQPQHF
NA	TRBV5-1	NA	TRBJ2-2	TGCGCCAGCTCGGCTGGGTCCCTCACCGGGGAGCTGTTTTTT	CASSAGSLTGELFF
NA	TRBV2	few	TRBJ1-2	TGTGCCAGCAGTGAAGGGGGGTATGGCTACACCTTC	CASSEGGYGYTF
TRBD2	TRBV10-3	NA	TRBJ2-4	TGTGCCAGCAGTTACGCGACTAGCGGGATAGCCAGAAACATTCAGTACTTC	CASSYATSGIARNIQYF
NA	TRBV5-1	NA	TRBJ1-5	TGCGCCAGCAGCTTGGGGCAGGGCGGGGAACAGCCCCAGCATTTT	CASSLGQGGEQPQHF
TRBD1	TRBV7-9	many	TRBJ1-1	TGTGCCAGCAGCTCAGGACAGGGGGTCACTGAAGCTTTCTTT	CASSSGQGVTEAFF
TRBD1	TRBV5-4	NA	TRBJ2-3	TGTGCCAGCAGTCCGACAGGGGAAGCTACAGATACGCAGTATTTT	CASSPTGEATDTQYF
NA	TRBV7-7	NA	TRBJ2-1	TGTGCCAGCAGCTTAGGAGGGGATGGGGGCAATGAGCAGTTCTTC	CASSLGGDGGNEQFF
NA	TRBV29-1	NA	TRBJ2-2	TGCAGCGCCCGATCGGGACCCTCTAACACCGGGGAGCTGTTTTTT	CSARSGPSNTGELFF
TRBD1	TRBV2	NA	TRBJ1-1	TGTGCCAGCAAGCAGGGGGCCTACACTGAAGCTTTCTTT	CASKQGAYTEAFF
NA	TRBV7-2	NA	TRBJ1-1	TGTGCCAGCAGCTTAATACAAAACACTGAAGCTTTCTTT	CASSLIQNTEAFF
NA	TRBV7-2	once	TRBJ2-7	TGTGCCAGCAGCCCTAACTACGAGCAGTACTTC	CASSPNYEQYF
TRBD1	TRBV7-2	few	TRBJ1-5	TGTGCCAGCAGCTTTACAGGGGGGAATCAGCCCCAGCATTTT	CASSFTGGNQPQHF
NA	TRBV18	NA	TRBJ2-1	TGTGCCAGCTCACCTGGGCGAGCTGGTGACAATGAGCAGTTCTTC	CASSPGRAGDNEQFF
TRBD2	TRBV30	NA	TRBJ2-1	TGTGCCTGGAGCCAAGGACTAGGGTCCTACAATGAGCAGTTCTTC	CAWSQGLGSYNEQFF
TRBD2	TRBV5-4	NA	TRBJ2-3	TGTGCCAGCAGCTTGGGGACTAGCGGGAGCACAGATACGCAGTATTTT	CASSLGTSGSTDTQYF
NA	TRBV7-6	NA	TRBJ2-5	TGTGCCAGCAGCTTTGTGCGGTACACAGGAGAGACCCAGTACTTC	CASSFVRYTGETQYF
TRBD2	TRBV30	few	TRBJ2-5	TGTGCCTGGTCGCTAGGCGGCGGGAGTTGGGAGCAGTACTTC	CAWSLGGGSWEQYF
TRBD2	TRBV27	NA	TRBJ2-1	TGTGCCAGCAGTCCCCATGCTAGCGGGCCTAACAATGAGCAGTTCTTC	CASSPHASGPNNEQFF